Below are 2 T cell receptor beta chains sequenced from a single sample in a study of early T cells in non-severe SARS-CoV-2 infection. TCRdb called the 5' RACE reads again in MiXCR, with one record for every CDR3 protein. The sample lists 80,000 to 100,000 distinct CDR3 sequences; around an eighth were seen once. The sequencing sample was made of whole blood. Receptor source: an adult who was a healthcare worker with PCR-confirmed SARS-CoV-2 infection or an uninfected control (not recorded which).

This clonotype was observed a few times. This CDR3 reads CASDGGAGYEQYF. The CDR3 nucleotides read TGTGCCAGCGACGGGGGGGCCGGCTACGAGCAGTACTTC. The chain carries TRBV2 and TRBJ2-7; 8 nucleotides line up with TRBD2. The CDR3 contains 13 residues. Germline CDR1 and CDR2: SNHLY and FYNNEI. Trimming at V came to 8 bases and at J to 3 bases, leaving 6 bases not matched to a gene.

Judged by abundance, this clonotype is medium-sized. The chain uses TRBV27 and TRBJ1-1, with D perhaps matching TRBD1 (6 bases). Germline lookup yields CDR1 MNHEY and CDR2 SMNVEV (reference sequence). V was cut by 5 bases and J by 5 bases, with 15 bases left in between. The CDR3 length is 14 residues. Here the CDR3 reads CASSPRDTLTEAFF. CDR3 in DNA: TGTGCCAGCAGTCCTAGGGACACCCTGACTGAAGCTTTCTTT.